The 3 T cell receptor beta chains below were found in one sample sequenced in a study of CD8 T cells in Susac syndrome. cDNA came from about 0.5 to 1 ug RNA primed by random hexamers. One entry per CDR3 protein results from TCRdb running MiXCR on the immunoSEQ multiplex PCR reads. The sample carries under 200,000 distinct CDR3 sequences, roughly 96% recorded once. Input material: CD8+ T cells from PBMCs. These receptor sequences come from a human donor with multiple sclerosis.

The chain uses TRBV2 and TRBJ2-1, with TRBD2 matching 11 bases. This CDR3 has 15 residues. Trimming at V came to 6 bases and at J to 2 bases, leaving 3 bases not matched to a gene. Germline CDR1 reads SNHLY; CDR2 reads FYNNEI. The CDR3 spells CASRTTSGTYNEQFF. CDR3 nucleotides: TGTGCCAGCAGGACGACTAGCGGGACCTACAATGAGCAGTTCTTC.

V and J are TRBV11-2 and TRBJ2-7, with D possibly being TRBD1 or TRBD2 (5 bases each). Germline CDR1 is SGHAT and CDR2 is FQNNGV. This CDR3 is 14 amino acids long. Trimming took 7 bases from V and 2 from J, leaving 15 bases between them. The CDR3 reads CASNLVGGTYEQYF. DNA for the CDR3: TGTGCCAGCAACCTTGTTGGGGGAACCTACGAGCAGTACTTC.

J is TRBJ2-2 and V is TRBV19; a weak D match, TRBD2 (6 bases). The CDR3 covers 16 residues. Trimming took 9 bases from V and 2 from J, leaving 19 bases between them. The germline V gene encodes CDR1 LNHDA and CDR2 SQIVND (reference sequence). The CDR3 region is CASKSAGGANTGELFF. The CDR3 DNA is TGTGCCAGCAAATCGGCTGGCGGGGCCAACACCGGGGAGCTGTTTTTT.